The 32 T cell receptor beta chains reported below all come from one sample, sequenced in a study of graft-versus-host responses after intestinal transplantation. Produced via immunoSEQ multiplex PCR; TCRdb's table is partial and in-frame only. This table has approximately 20,000 clones, approximately 40% appearing once. Responders that carried the CFSE label, about 200,000 of them, were plated with about 200,000 irradiated, violet-dye-labeled stimulator cells. This specimen was alloreactive CD8+ T cells from a mixed lymphocyte reaction culture, taken before intestinal transplant. Subset specified: CFSE-low proliferating T cells sorted from roughly six-day pre-transplant mixed lymphocyte reaction (GvH or HvG direction). The receptors stem from a human patient who received an intestinal transplant.

The CDR3 nucleotides are TGTGCCAGCAGCGTAGACCCGGGGTACGAGCAGTACTTC. Protein sequence: CASSVDPGYEQYF. This chain connects TRBV9 to TRBJ2-5; D is perhaps TRBD2 (5 bases). The J call is doubtful: the DNA matches TRBJ2-7 better. This CDR3 region has 13 residues. CDR1 is SGDLS, CDR2 YYNGEE, per germline.

V is TRBV5-1 and J is TRBJ2-1; 7 bases are a match to TRBD2. Germline V gives CDR1 SGHRS, CDR2 YFSETQ. The CDR3 is 15 residues long. The junction had 7 bases not matched to a gene; V was cut back by 3 bases and J by 4 bases. CDR3 in amino acids: CASSSGLAVYNEQFF. The CDR3 DNA follows: TGCGCCAGCAGCTCTGGGCTAGCGGTTTACAATGAGCAGTTCTTC.

As for this clone: This may come from a read error, since a much larger clone is one base off. The rearrangement joins TRBV7-3 to TRBJ2-1, with D possibly being TRBD2 (6 bases). Germline assignment: CDR1 SGHTA and CDR2 FQGTGA. V was clipped by 2 bases and J by 0 bases, with 8 bases between them. The CDR3 consists of 15 residues. CDR3 protein: CASSLGGGSYNEQFF. The CDR3 bases are TGTGCCAGCAGCTTAGGGGGAGGCTCCTACAATGAGCAGTTCTTC.

By sample fraction, this clone is medium-sized. The chain couples TRBV5-6 to TRBJ2-7, with D perhaps TRBD2 (5 bases). Trimming removed 1 base at V and 5 bases at J, with 16 bases between. Germline CDR1 SGHDT, CDR2 YYEEEE. This CDR3 is built from 15 residues. The CDR3, as DNA: TGTGCCAGCAGCTTGTCGGGATGGTTATCGGACGAGCAGTACTTC. It encodes CASSLSGWLSDEQYF.

This clone was observed a few times. The rearrangement links TRBV19 to TRBJ2-7; the match to TRBD2 covers 7 bases. CDR1 is LNHDA and CDR2 is SQIVND in the germline V gene (reference sequence). V shed 3 bases and J 5 bases; nucleotides not matched to a gene: 4. The CDR3 runs 13 residues. In DNA form, the CDR3 reads TGTGCCAGTAGTATGGGAGGGTTCGACGAGCAGTACTTC. It specifies CASSMGGFDEQYF. Full variable domain (remainder filled in from reference TRBV19 and TRBJ2-7): DGGITQSPKYLFRKEGQNVTLSCEQNLNHDAMYWYRQDPGQGLRLIYYSQIVNDFQKGDIAEGYSVSREKKESFPLTVTSAQKNPTAFYLCASSMGGFDEQYFGPGTRLTVT.

This rearrangement joins TRBV9 to TRBJ1-2; TRBD1 aligns across 8 bases. V was clipped by 7 bases and J by 7 bases; unmatched bases: 9. Germline values: CDR1 SGDLS, CDR2 YYNGEE. This CDR3 contains 13 residues. The CDR3 spells CASGVQGATGYTF. The CDR3 nucleotides are TGTGCCAGCGGGGTTCAGGGGGCGACTGGCTACACCTTC.

This chain connects TRBV4-2 to TRBJ2-7; 9 bases agree with TRBD2. With V trimmed by 4 bases and J by 3 bases, 4 bases remained unmatched. The CDR3 runs 14 residues. CDR1 is LGHNA, CDR2 YNFKEQ, per germline. Here the CDR3 DNA reads TGTGCCAGCAGCCCGAGCGGGAGGAGCTACGAGCAGTACTTC. Its translation: CASSPSGRSYEQYF.

This clone was observed a few times. CDR3 region: CAIRGQDNQPQHF. The DNA of the CDR3 is TGTGCCATCAGGGGTCAAGACAATCAGCCCCAGCATTTT. V usage is TRBV10-3 and J usage is TRBJ1-5, with no clear D. The germline CDR1 and CDR2 sequences are ENHRY and SYGVKD. V lost 6 bases to trimming and J lost 3 bases, with 9 bases between them. This CDR3 region has 13 residues.

This clone has just a few counts. The genes are TRBV9 and TRBJ1-1; D possibly corresponds to TRBD1 (5 bases). The CDR3 runs 13 residues. The V end lost 4 bases, the J end lost 4 bases, and 11 bases lay between the germline ends. Germline CDR1 SGDLS, CDR2 YYNGEE. This CDR3 is CASSKGTFTEAFF. CDR3 bases: TGTGCCAGCAGCAAAGGGACCTTCACTGAAGCTTTCTTT.

The J gene is TRBJ2-5, the V gene TRBV5-1; 16 positions match TRBD2. The J segment lost 5 bases and the V segment lost 4 bases, leaving 23 bases of the junction unmatched. The CDR3 contains 22 residues. Germline assignment: CDR1 SGHRS and CDR2 YFSETQ. CDR3 DNA: TGCGCCAGCAGCCCCCGTCCCAGCTTGGGACTAGCGGGAGGGTCCGGGAGGGAGACCCAGTACTTC. It is translated as CASSPRPSLGLAGGSGRETQYF.

This clone is classed as medium-sized. The chain recombines TRBV2 with TRBJ1-2; 8 bases agree with TRBD1. Per germline, CDR1 SNHLY and CDR2 FYNNEI. CDR3 length: 15 residues. The trim removed 2 bases at V and 7 bases at J, leaving 9 bases unmatched. The CDR3 coding sequence is TGTGCCAGCAGTGAACAGGGGGCCGCCCTAGGTGGCTACACCTTC. Translation gives CASSEQGAALGGYTF.

The chain is built from TRBV6-5 and TRBJ1-1; maybe TRBD1 (5 bases). This CDR3 is 14 amino acids long. Germline V lookup: CDR1 MNHEY, CDR2 SVGAGI. Deletions cut 5 bases from V and 3 bases from J, with 13 bases between. The CDR3 sequence is CASSQIRVHTEAFF. Written as DNA, the CDR3 is TGTGCCAGCAGTCAAATCAGGGTACACACTGAAGCTTTCTTT.

CDR3 sequence (DNA): TGCAGCGTCTCTCCCCTCGCAAGAGAGACCCAGTACTTC. Amino acid sequence: CSVSPLARETQYF. This rearrangement joins TRBV29-1 to TRBJ2-5; no firm D call. The V end lost 6 bases, the J end lost 4 bases, and 15 bases lay between the germline ends. The germline CDR1 and CDR2 sequences are SQVTM and ANQGSEA. This CDR3 comprises 13 residues.

This chain links TRBV27 with TRBJ2-7; D unresolved. Trimming shortened V by 6 bases and J by 3 bases, and 12 bases separated the two germline ends. CDR3 length: 13 residues. Per germline, CDR1 MNHEY and CDR2 SMNVEV (reference sequence). The CDR3 is CASRTIGVYEQYF. DNA for the CDR3: TGTGCCAGCAGGACAATCGGCGTCTACGAGCAGTACTTC.

This clone is medium-sized in the sample. This chain uses TRBV5-1 with TRBJ2-7; D not certain. Between the trimmed V and J ends, which lost 4 bases and 5 bases, there was a span of 22 bases. Per the germline V gene, CDR1 is SGHRS and CDR2 is YFSETQ. This CDR3 is 16 amino acids long. CDR3 amino acids: CASSPPLREMGDEQYF. CDR3 DNA sequence: TGCGCCAGCAGCCCACCTCTGAGAGAGATGGGCGACGAGCAGTACTTC.

The chain combines TRBV6-1 with TRBJ2-1; D gene uncertain. The V gene's germline CDR1 is MNHNS and CDR2 SASEGT. Trimming removed 10 bases at V and 4 bases at J, with 14 bases between. The CDR3 sequence is 13 residues long. This CDR3 reads CAILRKGYNEQFF. The CDR3 bases are TGTGCCATCCTGAGGAAGGGATACAATGAGCAGTTCTTC.

This clone was seen only a few times. The CDR3 sequence: CASSVDRNPSNQPQHF. In DNA form, the CDR3 reads TGTGCCAGCAGTGTAGATCGGAATCCCAGTAATCAGCCCCAGCATTTT. V gene TRBV28 combines with J gene TRBJ1-5; D not resolved. V shed 5 bases and J shed 4 bases, with 18 bases lying between them. The CDR3 spans 16 residues. CDR1 MDHEN and CDR2 SYDVKM come from the germline V gene.

The chain recombines TRBV18 with TRBJ1-1, with D hard to call. The CDR3 sequence is 13 residues long. V gave up 1 base and J gave up 5 bases, with 8 bases separating them. Germline CDR1 is KGHSH and CDR2 is LQKENI. CDR3 in DNA: TGTGCCAGCTCACCACAGACGAGGACTGAAGCTTTCTTT. Translation: CASSPQTRTEAFF.

The CDR3 nucleotides read TGCGCCAGCAGCTTCCAAGCCGCGGGGAACTATGGCTACACCTTC. Translation: CASSFQAAGNYGYTF. The rearrangement joins TRBV5-1 to TRBJ1-2; D gene ambiguous. CDR3 size: 15 residues. The germline gives CDR1 SGHRS, CDR2 YFSETQ. Trimming stripped 2 bases from V and 2 bases from J, with 13 bases between.

V and J are TRBV11-3 and TRBJ2-7, with D possibly matching TRBD1 (5 bases). The V end was cut by 5 bases, the J end by 4 bases, with 15 bases between. Germline V CDR1 and CDR2: SGHNT, YENEEA. This CDR3 region has 14 residues. The CDR3 here is CASSQATQGYEQYF. Here the CDR3 DNA reads TGTGCCAGCAGCCAAGCTACGCAGGGATACGAGCAGTACTTC.

Only a few counts were recorded for this clone. The V and J genes are TRBV19 and TRBJ2-7; D is ambiguous. CDR3 length: 13 amino acids. V was pared by 6 bases and J by 6 bases, with 15 bases between. CDR1 is LNHDA and CDR2 is SQIVND in the germline V gene (reference sequence). CDR3 sequence reads: CASSLGPVGEQYF. The DNA for the CDR3 is TGTGCCAGTAGCCTCGGCCCCGTAGGCGAGCAGTACTTC.

This clone was detected a few times. The genes are TRBV7-6 and TRBJ2-1; the match to TRBD2 covers 11 bases. Trimming at V came to 5 bases and at J to 9 bases, leaving 9 bases not matched to a gene. The germline gives CDR1 SGHVS, CDR2 FNYEAQ. CDR3 length equals 15 residues. The CDR3 nucleotides read TGTGCCAGCAGCCTTAGCGGGAGGGCCGTAGGTGAGCAGTTCTTC. Protein product: CASSLSGRAVGEQFF.

The chain links TRBV4-1 to TRBJ2-1, with D hard to call. The CDR3 has 11 amino acids. Trimming cost V 4 bases and J 9 bases, with 7 bases left between them. Looked up from germline, CDR1 is MGHRA and CDR2 is YSYEKL. CDR3 sequence (DNA): TGCGCCAGCAGCCGTCTGGGTGAGCAGTTCTTC. Its protein is CASSRLGEQFF.

This clone showed up just a few times. The V and J genes are TRBV6-5 and TRBJ2-5; TRBD2 matches 7 bases. Per germline, CDR1 MNHEY and CDR2 SVGAGI. V gave up 6 bases and J gave up 7 bases; unmatched junction bases: 8. This CDR3 comprises 13 residues. This CDR3 is CASRAGARGTQYF. The CDR3 bases are TGTGCCAGCAGGGCGGGAGCCCGGGGGACCCAGTACTTC.

V gene TRBV9 combines with J gene TRBJ2-3; 8 bases fit TRBD1. With V trimmed by 0 bases and J by 4 bases, 7 bases remained unmatched. Germline CDR1 reads SGDLS; CDR2 reads YYNGEE. This CDR3 region has 16 residues. CDR3 sequence reads: CASSVDPTGVADTQYF. The CDR3 nucleotides are TGTGCCAGCAGCGTAGACCCGACAGGGGTTGCAGATACGCAGTATTTT.

This clone was seen more than once but under ten times. This chain links TRBV7-3 with TRBJ2-2; a weak D match, TRBD1 (5 bases). Trimming stripped 2 bases from V and 4 bases from J, with 11 bases between. The CDR3 length is 15 residues. CDR1 and CDR2 (germline): SGHTA, FQGTGA. The CDR3 loop is CASSLGQGGTGELFF. The CDR3 bases are TGTGCCAGCAGCTTAGGTCAGGGTGGCACCGGGGAGCTGTTTTTT. The complete variable domain, with remaining parts taken from reference TRBV7-3 and TRBJ2-2, reads GAGVSQTPSNKVTEKGKYVELRCDPISGHTALYWYRQSLGQGPEFLIYFQGTGAADDSGLPNDRFFAVRPEGSVSTLKIQRTERGDSAVYLCASSLGQGGTGELFFGEGSRLTVL.

As DNA, the CDR3 is TGTGCCAGCGGGTTGGGAAGTTTTTGGGAGCAGTACTTC. Its translation is CASGLGSFWEQYF. The chain uses TRBV6-1 and TRBJ2-7; D is ambiguous. The CDR3 totals 13 residues. Trimming took off 8 bases at V and 7 bases at J, with 18 bases between the two ends. From germline, CDR1 is MNHNS and CDR2 SASEGT.

This clone has a single count. The rearrangement joins TRBV7-6 to TRBJ2-7, with TRBD2 matching over 7 bases. The germline CDR1 and CDR2 sequences are SGHVS and FNYEAQ. This CDR3 comprises 14 residues. The junction had 4 bases not matched to a gene; V was cut back by 3 bases and J by 2 bases. The DNA for the CDR3 is TGTGCCAGCAGCTTGGAACTAGCGACCTACGAGCAGTACTTC. Its protein is CASSLELATYEQYF.

This clone occurred a few times. The V gene is TRBV5-1, the J gene TRBJ1-4, with D unclear. There are 15 residues in the CDR3. Trimming pared 0 bases from V and 4 bases from J, leaving 10 bases between. Per the germline V gene, CDR1 is SGHRS and CDR2 is YFSETQ. In DNA, the CDR3 is TGCGCCAGCAGCTTGGGTGGCAGCTATAATGAAAAACTGTTTTTT. This sequence encodes CASSLGGSYNEKLFF.

The chain links TRBV18 to TRBJ1-2, with 7 bases matching TRBD1. Trimming cost V 2 bases and J 2 bases; bases outside gene matches: 5. Germline V gene sequence: CDR1 KGHSH, CDR2 LQKENI. This CDR3 has 15 amino acids. This CDR3 reads CASSPTGQANYGYTF. The CDR3 DNA is TGTGCCAGCTCACCAACAGGACAGGCCAACTATGGCTACACCTTC. The full variable domain, with the rest looked up from reference TRBV18 and TRBJ1-2, is NAGVMQNPRHLVRRRGQEARLRCSPMKGHSHVYWYRQLPEEGLKFMVYLQKENIIDESGMPKERFSAEFPKEGPSILRIQQVVRGDSAAYFCASSPTGQANYGYTFGSGTRLTVV.

The gene calls are TRBV5-1 and TRBJ2-7; no definite D call. Germline CDR1 reads SGHRS; CDR2 reads YFSETQ. Trimming left V 0 bases short and J 0 bases short, with 10 bases between. CDR3 length equals 15 residues. The CDR3: CASSLGPSSSYEQYF. In DNA form, the CDR3 reads TGCGCCAGCAGCTTGGGGCCCTCCAGCTCCTACGAGCAGTACTTC.

For the CDR3, the DNA is TGTGCCAGCAGGCTCCCCGGGACAGGGGCCGGTTATCAGCCCCAGCATTTT. Its protein is CASRLPGTGAGYQPQHF. The chain is built from TRBV28 and TRBJ1-5, with 10 bases identical to TRBD1. This CDR3 spans 17 amino acids. J gave up 5 bases and V 6 bases, and 13 bases lay outside the gene matches. The V gene's germline CDR1 is MDHEN and CDR2 SYDVKM.